The clone carrying this T cell receptor (beta chain) was observed a few times. Germline lookup yields CDR1 DFQATT and CDR2 SNEGSKA (reference sequence). After removal of 6 bases from V and 5 bases from J, the junction contained 5 bases not matched to a gene. The CDR3 has 13 residues. This record belongs to a study of T-cell memory formation after mild COVID-19. TCRdb reprocessed the 5' RACE reads with MiXCR, giving one entry per CDR3 protein. The table includes about 430,000 distinct CDR3 sequences, 20% to 25% detected once. Specimen: PBMCs or a T cell subset sorted from them (not recorded which). V usage is TRBV20-1 and J usage is TRBJ1-1, with 11 bases matching TRBD1. The origin of this receptor is an adult woman who had mild COVID-19 (a few samples of this study predate the infection). Cell type and time point are not known. DNA for the CDR3: TGCAGTGCCCTGGGACAGGGGGGAACTGAAGCTTTCTTT. Its translation: CSALGQGGTEAFF.